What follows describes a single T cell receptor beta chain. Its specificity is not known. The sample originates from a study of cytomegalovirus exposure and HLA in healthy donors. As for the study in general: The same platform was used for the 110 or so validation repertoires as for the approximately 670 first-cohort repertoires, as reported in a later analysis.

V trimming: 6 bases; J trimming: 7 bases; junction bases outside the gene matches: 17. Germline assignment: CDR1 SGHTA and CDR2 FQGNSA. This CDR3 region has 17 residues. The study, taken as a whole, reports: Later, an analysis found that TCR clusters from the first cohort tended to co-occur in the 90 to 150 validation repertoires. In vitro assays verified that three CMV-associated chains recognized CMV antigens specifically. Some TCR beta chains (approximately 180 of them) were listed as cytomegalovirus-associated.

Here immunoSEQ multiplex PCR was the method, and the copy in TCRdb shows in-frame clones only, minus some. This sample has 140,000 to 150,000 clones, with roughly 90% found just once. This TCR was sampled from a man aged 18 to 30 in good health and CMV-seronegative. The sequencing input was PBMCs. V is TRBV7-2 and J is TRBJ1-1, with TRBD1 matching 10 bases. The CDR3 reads CASRRPGQGTWWGEAFF. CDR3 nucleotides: TGTGCCAGCAGGAGGCCGGGACAGGGGACTTGGTGGGGTGAAGCTTTCTTT.